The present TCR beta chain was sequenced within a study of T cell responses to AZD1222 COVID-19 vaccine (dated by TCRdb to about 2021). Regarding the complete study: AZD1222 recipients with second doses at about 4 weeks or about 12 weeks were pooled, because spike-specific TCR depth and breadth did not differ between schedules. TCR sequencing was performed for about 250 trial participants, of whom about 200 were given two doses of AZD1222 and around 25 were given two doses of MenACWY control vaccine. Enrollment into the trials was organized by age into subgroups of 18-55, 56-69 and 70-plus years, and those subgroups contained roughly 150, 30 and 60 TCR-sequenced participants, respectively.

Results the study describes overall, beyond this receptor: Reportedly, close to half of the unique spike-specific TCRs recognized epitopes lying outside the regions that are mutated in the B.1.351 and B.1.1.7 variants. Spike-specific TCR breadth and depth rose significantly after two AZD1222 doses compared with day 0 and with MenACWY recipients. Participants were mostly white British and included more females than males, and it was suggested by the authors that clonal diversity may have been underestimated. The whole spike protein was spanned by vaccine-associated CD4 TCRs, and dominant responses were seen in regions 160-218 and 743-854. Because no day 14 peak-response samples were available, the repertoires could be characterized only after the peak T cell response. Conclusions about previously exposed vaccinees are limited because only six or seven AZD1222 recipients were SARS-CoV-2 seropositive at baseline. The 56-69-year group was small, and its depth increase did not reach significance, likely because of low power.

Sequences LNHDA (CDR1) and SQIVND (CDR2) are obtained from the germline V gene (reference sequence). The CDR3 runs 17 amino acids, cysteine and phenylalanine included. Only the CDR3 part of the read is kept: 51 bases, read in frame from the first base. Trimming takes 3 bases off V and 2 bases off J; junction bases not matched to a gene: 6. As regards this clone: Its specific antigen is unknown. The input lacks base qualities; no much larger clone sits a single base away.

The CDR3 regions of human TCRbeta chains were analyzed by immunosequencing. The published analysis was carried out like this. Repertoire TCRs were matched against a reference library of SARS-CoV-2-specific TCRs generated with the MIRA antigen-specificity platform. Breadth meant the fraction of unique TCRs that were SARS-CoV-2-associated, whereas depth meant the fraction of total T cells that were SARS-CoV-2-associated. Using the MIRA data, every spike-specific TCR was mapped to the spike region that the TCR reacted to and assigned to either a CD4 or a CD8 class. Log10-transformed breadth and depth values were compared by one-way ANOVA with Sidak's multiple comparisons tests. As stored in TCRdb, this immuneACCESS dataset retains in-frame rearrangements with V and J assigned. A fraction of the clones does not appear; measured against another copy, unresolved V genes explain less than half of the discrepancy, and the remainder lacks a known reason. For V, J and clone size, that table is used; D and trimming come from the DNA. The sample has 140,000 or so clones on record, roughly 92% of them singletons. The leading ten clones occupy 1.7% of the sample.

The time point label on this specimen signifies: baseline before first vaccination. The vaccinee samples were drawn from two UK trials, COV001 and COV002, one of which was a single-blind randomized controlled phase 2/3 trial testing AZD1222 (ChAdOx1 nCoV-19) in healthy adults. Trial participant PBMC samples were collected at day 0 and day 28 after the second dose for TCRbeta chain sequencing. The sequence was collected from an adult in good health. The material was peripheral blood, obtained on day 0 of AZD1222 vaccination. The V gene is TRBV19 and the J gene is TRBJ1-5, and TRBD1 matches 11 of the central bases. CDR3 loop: CASSIRTGGVGNQPQHF. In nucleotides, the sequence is TGTGCCAGTAGTATTCGGACAGGGGGCGTCGGCAATCAGCCCCAGCATTTT.